This T cell receptor (beta chain) was captured in a study of T-cell memory formation after mild COVID-19. Study-wide context: In these data, TCR clusters were largely donor specific.

TCRdb analysed the 5' RACE reads with MiXCR anew, one entry per CDR3 protein. The table has almost 250,000 distinct CDR3 sequences, 15% seen once; the top ten hold 2% to 2.5%. This clonotype occurred many times. Its antigen remains unknown. General study points: Pre-infection memory harbored some responding clones, suggesting cross-reactive memory joined. Clones that contracted from day 15 to 85 were balanced CD4/CD8, while later expanders leaned CD4+.

From germline, CDR1 is SGHVS and CDR2 FQNEAQ. This CDR3 has 14 amino acids. Trimming cost V 5 bases and J 5 bases, with 16 bases left between them. V usage is TRBV7-8 and J usage is TRBJ2-7; D call uncertain. The source of this sequence is an adult woman who had mild COVID-19 (a few samples of this study predate the infection). Cell type and time point are not known. The source material was PBMCs or a T cell subset sorted from them (not recorded which). As DNA, the CDR3 is TGTGCCAGCAGCGAGAGGTACGGCATGGACGAGCAGTACTTC. Its protein product is CASSERYGMDEQYF.